The next 27 T cell receptor beta chains were all read from a single sample in a study of PD-1 blockade in mismatch repair-deficient tumors. Repertoires were generated with immunoSEQ multiplex PCR, while TCRdb's copy carries only in-frame clones and drops some. The data contain around 120,000 clones, about 86% of them singletons. The specimen comprised peripheral blood, sampled 44 weeks after starting pembrolizumab. The receptors stem from an adult with mismatch repair-deficient cancer.

In nucleotides, the CDR3 is TGCGCCAGCAGCCACGGGGTGGGGGCAGGGGGAGAGGACGAGCAGTACTTC. It encodes CASSHGVGAGGEDEQYF. V usage is TRBV5-1 and J usage is TRBJ2-7; the match to TRBD1 covers 7 bases. Trimming took 4 bases from V and 5 from J; bases not matched to a gene: 18. Looked up from germline, CDR1 is SGHRS and CDR2 is YFSETQ. CDR3 length: 17 amino acids. Drawing the rest from reference TRBV5-1 and TRBJ2-7, the complete variable domain is KAGVTQTPRYLIKTRGQQVTLSCSPISGHRSVSWYQQTPGQGLQFLFEYFSETQRNKGNFPGRFSGRQFSNSRSEMNVSTLELGDSALYLCASSHGVGAGGEDEQYFGPGTRLTVT.

The table lists this clone with a few counts. The chain couples TRBV4-1 to TRBJ2-5, with a tentative D call TRBD2 (5 bases). The CDR3 consists of 15 residues. Per the germline V gene, CDR1 is MGHRA and CDR2 is YSYEKL. V lost 1 base and J lost 5, with 14 bases in between. The CDR3: CASSQVTFSGETQYF. The CDR3, as DNA: TGCGCCAGCAGCCAAGTAACATTCTCGGGGGAGACCCAGTACTTC.

The DNA of the CDR3 is TGTGCCAGCAGCTTGGCGGGGGAGGCTCAGCCCCAGCATTTT. Protein product: CASSLAGEAQPQHF. The rearrangement uses TRBV5-6 and TRBJ1-5, with D tentatively TRBD1 (5 bases). V was pared by 0 bases and J by 6 bases, with 10 bases between. The CDR3 runs to 14 residues. Germline V gene lookup returns CDR1 SGHDT and CDR2 YYEEEE.

CDR3 protein: CAISESEREGAEQYF. The CDR3 DNA reads TGTGCCATCAGTGAGTCTGAGCGGGAGGGCGCCGAGCAGTACTTC. The rearrangement uses TRBV10-3 and TRBJ2-7; 10 bases map to TRBD2. Trimming cost V 0 bases and J 6 bases; bases outside gene matches: 5. Germline V gene data show CDR1 as ENHRY and CDR2 as SYGVKD. The CDR3 covers 15 residues.

The CDR3 protein is CASSPKQGLYGYTF. For the CDR3, the DNA is TGTGCCAGCAGTCCCAAACAGGGTCTTTATGGCTACACCTTC. The rearrangement uses TRBV7-9 and TRBJ1-2; D possibly corresponds to TRBD1 (6 bases). Germline V gene data show CDR1 as SEHNR and CDR2 as FQNEAQ (reference sequence). The CDR3 length is 14 residues. V gave up 6 bases and J gave up 5 bases, with 16 bases separating them.

In this sample, this clone turned up a few times. The genes are TRBV29-1 and TRBJ2-5, with 9 bases fitting TRBD1. Germline loops: CDR1 SQVTM, CDR2 ANQGSEA. The CDR3 runs to 13 residues. The trim removed 6 bases at V and 4 bases at J, leaving 6 bases unmatched. The CDR3 is CSVIGQGLETQYF. In nucleotides, the CDR3 is TGCAGCGTCATAGGACAGGGGCTAGAGACCCAGTACTTC.

The gene calls are TRBV2 and TRBJ2-5, with TRBD2 matching over 8 bases. The CDR3 is 15 amino acids. Trimming at V came to 6 bases and at J to 1 base, leaving 7 bases not matched to a gene. Per the germline V gene, CDR1 is SNHLY and CDR2 is FYNNEI. CDR3 loop: CASRATSGAQETQYF. The CDR3 DNA reads as TGTGCCAGCAGGGCCACTAGCGGAGCCCAAGAGACCCAGTACTTC.

V and J are TRBV7-8 and TRBJ2-5, with TRBD1 identical over 7 bases. CDR3 length: 15 amino acids. The junction had 9 bases not matched to a gene; V was cut back by 4 bases and J by 4 bases. Germline CDR1 SGHVS, CDR2 FQNEAQ. The CDR3 DNA is TGTGCCAGCAGCTCGACGCAGCGACAGGGAGAGACCCAGTACTTC. Amino acid sequence: CASSSTQRQGETQYF.

This chain links TRBV19 with TRBJ2-2, with 7 bases matching TRBD2. V dropped 10 bases and J dropped 5; count of bases not matched to a gene: 4. This CDR3 contains 12 residues. CDR1 is LNHDA and CDR2 is SQIVND in the germline V gene (reference sequence). In DNA form, the CDR3 reads TGTGCCACCAACGGGGGGACCGGGGAGCTGTTTTTT. This codes for CATNGGTGELFF. Based on the CDR3 plus reference TRBV19 and TRBJ2-2, the full variable domain is DGGITQSPKYLFRKEGQNVTLSCEQNLNHDAMYWYRQDPGQGLRLIYYSQIVNDFQKGDIAEGYSVSREKKESFPLTVTSAQKNPTAFYLCATNGGTGELFFGEGSRLTVL.

This sequence joins TRBV13 and TRBJ2-1; a weak D match, TRBD2 (6 bases). The CDR3 extends over 14 amino acids. The germline V and J ends were trimmed by 5 bases and 2 bases, with 10 bases remaining between them. Germline values: CDR1 PRHDT, CDR2 FYEKMQ (reference sequence). The CDR3 region has the DNA TGTGCCAGCAGCAAAGCGGGTACCTACAATGAGCAGTTCTTC. This translates into CASSKAGTYNEQFF.

This CDR3 reads CASSQGVPGNTIYF. The CDR3 nucleotides read TGTGCCAGCAGTCAAGGGGTTCCTGGAAACACCATATATTTT. The chain recombines TRBV6-5 with TRBJ1-3, with a possible D match to TRBD1 (5 bases). Germline V lookup: CDR1 MNHEY, CDR2 SVGAGI. V lost 5 bases, J lost 2 bases, and 10 bases lay in between. This CDR3 is 14 amino acids long.

The V and J genes are TRBV6-6 and TRBJ2-7; D unclear. Trimming left V 6 bases short and J 4 bases short, with 7 bases between. Germline-derived CDR1 and CDR2 are MNHNY and SVGAGI (reference sequence). The CDR3 runs to 11 residues. The CDR3 DNA is TGTGCCAGCAGCTCAACTTACGAGCAGTACTTC. Protein: CASSSTYEQYF.

J is TRBJ1-4 and V is TRBV6-1; D is ambiguous. The V gene's germline CDR1 is MNHNS and CDR2 SASEGT. V gave up 0 bases and J gave up 11 bases, with 10 bases separating them. The CDR3 has 13 amino acids. The CDR3: CASSEAPGSKLFF. The CDR3 DNA sequence: TGTGCCAGCAGTGAAGCGCCGGGGTCGAAACTGTTTTTT.

The CDR3 DNA reads TGTGCCAGCTCACCAAGGCAGGAGCAAGAGACCCAGTACTTC. It codes for CASSPRQEQETQYF. The V call is TRBV18, the J call TRBJ2-5; D is uncertain. Germline assignment: CDR1 KGHSH and CDR2 LQKENI. Deletions cut 2 bases from V and 2 bases from J, with 9 bases between. The CDR3 has 14 residues. Together with reference TRBV18 and TRBJ2-5, the CDR3 gives the full variable domain: NAGVMQNPRHLVRRRGQEARLRCSPMKGHSHVYWYRQLPEEGLKFMVYLQKENIIDESGMPKERFSAEFPKEGPSILRIQQVVRGDSAAYFCASSPRQEQETQYFGPGTRLLVL.

The chain carries TRBV11-2 and TRBJ2-7; D gene unclear. Trimming pared 5 bases from V and 3 bases from J, leaving 20 bases between. Germline CDR1 and CDR2: SGHAT and FQNNGV. The CDR3 covers 16 residues. CDR3 DNA: TGTGCCAGCAGCGCCGCTTCCTTGCCCGCAGGCTACGAGCAGTACTTC. It codes for CASSAASLPAGYEQYF.

V usage is TRBV6-6 and J usage is TRBJ2-3; D may correspond to TRBD1 or TRBD2 (6 bases each). Looked up from germline, CDR1 is MNHNY and CDR2 is SVGAGI (reference sequence). The V gene lost 6 bases and the J gene lost 1 base, with 11 bases spanning the gap. This CDR3 is 14 amino acids long. CDR3 sequence: CASSLGGGTDTQYF. For the CDR3, the DNA is TGTGCCAGCAGCTTGGGGGGCGGCACAGATACGCAGTATTTT.

This clone appeared a single time. The V and J genes are TRBV6-5 and TRBJ1-1; D uncertain. Germline V gene sequence: CDR1 MNHEY, CDR2 SVGAGI. V was shortened by 6 bases and J by 3 bases, with 14 bases between the two germline ends. The CDR3 is 14 amino acids. CDR3 residues: CASREDDEDTEAFF. The CDR3, as DNA: TGTGCCAGCAGGGAGGATGACGAGGACACTGAAGCTTTCTTT.

This clone was found once. The V and J genes are TRBV5-1 and TRBJ2-7; 9 nucleotides align to TRBD1. Germline CDR1 and CDR2: SGHRS and YFSETQ. Trimming removed 4 bases from V and 7 bases from J; junction bases left unmatched: 9. This CDR3 spans 14 amino acids. The CDR3 DNA is TGCGCCAGCAGCATCGGGACAGGGCCGAGGGAGCAGTACTTC. Amino acids: CASSIGTGPREQYF.

The chain employs TRBV29-1 and TRBJ1-1; 7 positions agree with TRBD1. Per germline, CDR1 SQVTM and CDR2 ANQGSEA. With V trimmed by 2 bases and J by 6 bases, 3 bases remained unmatched. This CDR3 has 12 amino acids. Here the CDR3 DNA reads TGCAGCGTTGAAACAGGGGAGGCTGAAGCTTTCTTT. Translation: CSVETGEAEAFF.

The chain has TRBV11-2 and TRBJ1-1; D not resolved. Looked up from germline, CDR1 is SGHAT and CDR2 is FQNNGV. CDR3 length: 13 amino acids. V was trimmed by 5 bases and J by 5 bases, leaving 12 bases between them. In nucleotides, the CDR3 is TGTGCCAGCAGCCCTATCCTCGGGACTGAAGCTTTCTTT. Amino acids: CASSPILGTEAFF. The whole variable domain, filled in from reference TRBV11-2 and TRBJ1-1, reads EAGVAQSPRYKIIEKRQSVAFWCNPISGHATLYWYQQILGQGPKLLIQFQNNGVVDDSQLPKDRFSAERLKGVDSTLKIQPAKLEDSAVYLCASSPILGTEAFFGQGTRLTVV.

This rearrangement joins TRBV4-1 to TRBJ1-1, with D tentatively TRBD1 (5 bases). CDR1 MGHRA and CDR2 YSYEKL come from the germline V gene. The V gene lost 2 bases and the J gene lost 4 bases, with 17 bases spanning the gap. The CDR3 extends over 16 amino acids. CDR3 in amino acids: CASSQPHRGSGTEAFF. CDR3 in DNA: TGCGCCAGCAGCCAACCTCATCGGGGGTCGGGCACTGAAGCTTTCTTT.

The CDR3 region is CASSQDGSALLQETQYF. In DNA, the CDR3 is TGCGCCAGCAGCCAAGATGGATCAGCGCTACTTCAAGAGACCCAGTACTTC. This rearrangement joins TRBV4-1 to TRBJ2-5; D remains unclear. The V and J ends lost 0 bases and 2 bases respectively, with 16 bases between them. Germline V lookup: CDR1 MGHRA, CDR2 YSYEKL. The CDR3 contains 17 residues.

The V gene is TRBV5-1, the J gene TRBJ2-1; D is unresolved. The CDR3 contains 12 residues. Trimming removed 0 bases from V and 9 bases from J, with 7 bases in between. Germline values: CDR1 SGHRS, CDR2 YFSETQ. The CDR3, as DNA: TGCGCCAGCAGCTTGGCTTTTGGTGAGCAGTTCTTC. This codes for CASSLAFGEQFF.

The CDR3 loop is CASSLSGWETQYF. CDR3 DNA sequence: TGTGCCAGCAGCTTATCGGGCTGGGAGACCCAGTACTTC. The J gene is TRBJ2-5, the V gene TRBV7-2, with D unresolved. With 2 bases removed from V and 5 bases from J, the gap between germline ends came to 9 bases. The CDR3 is 13 residues long. Germline V lookup: CDR1 SGHTA, CDR2 FQGNSA.

The CDR3 DNA reads TGCGCCAGCAGCCCCCCTGGCAGCTCTGGAAACACCATATATTTT. Its protein is CASSPPGSSGNTIYF. The gene calls are TRBV4-1 and TRBJ1-3; D remains ambiguous. The CDR3 is 15 amino acids. Deletions cut 4 bases from V and 0 bases from J, with 10 bases between. Germline CDR1 and CDR2: MGHRA and YSYEKL.

The chain links TRBV6-6 to TRBJ1-2; 7 positions match TRBD1. Losses at the gene ends were 2 bases for V and 5 bases for J; bases not matched to a gene: 11. Germline V gene data show CDR1 as MNHNY and CDR2 as SVGAGI (reference sequence). CDR3 size: 16 residues. As DNA, the CDR3 is TGTGCCAGCAGTTACGCGACCGGGACAGAGAGTTATGGCTACACCTTC. This translates into CASSYATGTESYGYTF.

The chain has TRBV27 and TRBJ2-1; 9 nucleotides align to TRBD1. With V trimmed by 7 bases and J by 4 bases, 2 bases remained unmatched. This CDR3 has 13 amino acids. CDR1 is MNHEY and CDR2 is SMNVEV in the germline V gene (reference sequence). In DNA form, the CDR3 reads TGTGCCAGCAAGGGGACAGGGTACAATGAGCAGTTCTTC. Protein: CASKGTGYNEQFF.